The T cell receptor (beta chain) described here comes from a study of shared clonotypes between healthy human individuals (dated by TCRdb to the early 2020s). Study-level background: The cohort comprised two women and a few men aged 18 to 49 years. For each donor, CD4 naive and CD4 memory were each run on three plates, CD8 naive on two plates, and CD8 memory on one plate. To estimate repertoire size and how much clonotypes are shared between individuals, the study performed deep sequencing of blood TCR repertoires from 4 to 6 healthy adults. To increase sequencing depth and limit assay-specific biases, different laboratories used diverse techniques to prepare libraries and sequence TCR repertoires. Per donor, leukapheresis produced somewhere between about 0.94 and 9.5 billion PBMCs.

The cysteine opens and the phenylalanine closes a CDR3 of 15 amino acids. Only CDR3 DNA is held: 45 bases, read in frame from base 1. V and J are truncated by 11 bases and 8 bases respectively, leaving an intervening sequence of 25 bases. The germline V gene (reference sequence) provides CDR1 WNHNN and CDR2 SYGVQD. The donors were healthy, HIV-negative adults who had no recently reported acute infections or vaccinations. Every donor was a Caucasian adult living in Nashville, Tennessee, USA. Magnetic negative selection was used to enrich CD4+ T cells, after which naive cells were positively selected on CD45RA and the negative fraction became the memory subset. After blood collection by leukapheresis, PBMCs were isolated using Ficoll-Histopaque density gradient centrifugation and then cryopreserved in the vapor phase of liquid nitrogen. Analytical flow cytometry was used to check the purity and quantity of every magnetically sorted T cell population. Genomic DNA was isolated from every sorted fraction and measured by UV absorbance on a Nanodrop 2000c.

Using the deep immunoSEQ assay, TCR CDR3 regions were amplified from genomic DNA by multiplex PCR. For each cell subset, the extracted genomic DNA was distributed evenly across all wells of several immunoSEQ 96-well plates, and each plate served as one replicate. For sorted subsets, roughly 200 ng genomic DNA, equal to some 28,000 T cell genomes, was loaded into each replicate PCR. Purified libraries were measured with a Qubit 3.0 fluorometer, size-checked on a Bioanalyzer 2100, and measured again with the KAPA Library Quantification kit. Every immunoSEQ 96-well plate was sequenced on a separate single-read 150-cycle Illumina NextSeq 550 flow cell. The authors processed their data as follows. The immunoSEQ output contained only junctional sequences without quality scores, so filtering could not match that applied to full-length reads. To assign V/J genes and CDR3, sequences were annotated using PyIR, a Python wrapper for IgBLAST v1.9, with IMGT germline references. Reads were removed for weak V/J assignments (E-value above 1e-6), missing CDR3, stop codons, out-of-frame junctions, or ambiguous translated residues. V3J clonotypes were defined by identical inferred V gene, J gene, and CDR3 amino acid sequence. The percentage overlap between two repertoires was calculated by dividing the number of shared unique clonotypes by the size of the smaller repertoire. Three approaches were used to assess repertoire richness: RTK rarefaction, the Chao1 estimator, and Recon v2.1 estimates of unobserved clonotypes. Generation probabilities for all TCRbeta clonotypes obtained by the gDNA method from a handful of donors were computed using OLGA. TCRdb took over this immuneACCESS table, retaining in-frame rearrangements with V and J assigned. Such tables are incomplete; in checked studies, under half of the missing clones stem from an unresolved V gene, and the remainder is unexplained. The D gene and trimming were derived from the DNA, and the V and J assignments and clone size from that table. Recorded for this sample are around 2.5 million clones; 93% of them occurred a single time. Jointly, the top ten make up around 0.4% of the sample.

As for this clone: The specificity of this receptor is unknown. Base quality data are lacking; no much larger clone is found one base away.

The full study reports these points: Pairwise subsampling led to the expectation that sequencing depth would affect the degree of clonotype sharing among donors. Incomplete sequencing was indicated by rarefaction of sorted-subset datasets, despite the large sequencing depth. Because the study included only a small number of donors, the genetic and exposure-history diversity represented was limited. Compared with non-shared clonotypes, the clonotypes found in all four sorted-subset donors had higher generation probabilities. Sampling was limited to blood, and TCR repertoires in tissue likely differ from TCR repertoires in blood. Naive subsets generally had larger estimated clonotype richness than memory subsets did. When a handful of donors were compared, the shared fraction of clonotypes was about 5% for naive CD4, about 4% for naive CD8, more than 2% for memory CD4, and 0.4% for memory CD8.

The sample comprised naive CD4+ T cells from PBMCs. Sample cell subset or site, as interpreted from the label and publication: CD45RA+ positively selected. The sequence came from a man between 18 and 29 years old in good health. Some clones in this sample may be carry-over from other donors' samples. Here the chain combines TRBV10-1 and TRBJ2-1, with the D gene not confidently named. Here the CDR3 is given as CAPYSLGSVVHEQFF. The sequenced DNA: TGCGCCCCCTATTCTCTGGGAAGTGTTGTACATGAGCAGTTCTTC.